Below, 30 T cell receptor beta chains from the same sample are listed, as sequenced in a study of beta chain features in type 1 diabetes. Sequenced material consisted of expressed TCRB transcripts (all of the isolated RNA was reverse transcribed). Here immunoSEQ multiplex PCR was the method, and the copy in TCRdb shows in-frame clones only, minus some. Among approximately 380,000 clones listed, more than 12% were seen once. Sequenced: naive CD4+ T cells from blood. These receptors all come from a woman younger than 35 in good health.

The V and J genes are TRBV4-1 and TRBJ2-5, with 8 bases lining up with TRBD2. Germline lookup yields CDR1 MGHRA and CDR2 YSYEKL. After removal of 0 bases from V and 4 bases from J, the junction contained 4 bases not matched to a gene. This CDR3 has 15 residues. CDR3 amino acids: CASSQESAGVETQYF. The CDR3 nucleotides read TGCGCCAGCAGCCAAGAGTCAGCGGGAGTAGAGACCCAGTACTTC.

The rearrangement links TRBV4-1 to TRBJ2-1; 8 bases fit TRBD2. V trimming: 2 bases; J trimming: 3 bases; junction bases outside the gene matches: 6. Germline V gives CDR1 MGHRA, CDR2 YSYEKL. The CDR3 covers 16 residues. The CDR3 sequence is CASSQFRSGNYNEQFF. The CDR3 region has the DNA TGCGCCAGCAGCCAATTCCGTAGCGGGAACTACAATGAGCAGTTCTTC.

This clone was observed a few times. This rearrangement joins TRBV6-4 to TRBJ2-7; 8 positions match TRBD1. The junction had 6 bases not matched to a gene; V was cut back by 6 bases and J by 2 bases. This CDR3 has 14 residues. Germline V gene lookup returns CDR1 MRHNA and CDR2 SNTAGT. For the CDR3, the DNA is TGTGCCAGCAGCGCCGGGACAGGTCCCTACGAGCAGTACTTC. Translating it yields CASSAGTGPYEQYF.

The rearrangement joins TRBV7-8 to TRBJ1-2, with a tentative D call TRBD1 (6 bases). CDR3 length: 11 amino acids. Germline V gives CDR1 SGHVS, CDR2 FQNEAQ. Trimming took 5 bases from V and 5 from J, leaving 6 bases between them. The DNA for the CDR3 is TGTGCCAGCAGCCAGGGGTATGGCTACACCTTC. This sequence encodes CASSQGYGYTF.

V and J are TRBV6-1 and TRBJ2-3; TRBD2 matches 11 bases. The CDR3 loop spans 14 amino acids. Looked up from germline, CDR1 is MNHNS and CDR2 is SASEGT. With V trimmed by 7 bases and J by 4 bases, 4 bases remained unmatched. The CDR3 nucleotides read TGTGCCAGCACCGGGACTAGCGGATCAGATACGCAGTATTTT. Protein sequence: CASTGTSGSDTQYF.

This chain joins TRBV5-6 and TRBJ2-4; maybe TRBD2 (5 bases). Germline V gene sequence: CDR1 SGHDT, CDR2 YYEEEE. Trimming removed 3 bases at V and 0 bases at J, with 7 bases between. This CDR3 has 14 residues. The CDR3 sequence: CASSSGLAKNIQYF. CDR3 in DNA: TGTGCCAGCAGCTCAGGACTAGCCAAAAACATTCAGTACTTC. Full variable domain (remainder filled in from reference TRBV5-6 and TRBJ2-4): DAGVTQSPTHLIKTRGQQVTLRCSPKSGHDTVSWYQQALGQGPQFIFQYYEEEERQRGNFPDRFSGHQFPNYSSELNVNALLLGDSALYLCASSSGLAKNIQYFGAGTRLSVL.

Only a few counts were recorded for this clone. The chain uses TRBV5-1 and TRBJ1-5; D may be TRBD1 (5 bases). The CDR3 is 16 amino acids. Germline V lookup: CDR1 SGHRS, CDR2 YFSETQ. V shed 4 bases and J shed 5 bases, with 19 bases lying between them. CDR3 in amino acids: CASSEGAGTRDQPQHF. Written as DNA, the CDR3 is TGCGCCAGCAGCGAGGGCGCGGGGACTCGAGATCAGCCCCAGCATTTT.

V is TRBV5-4 and J is TRBJ1-4; tentatively, D is TRBD1 (5 bases). There are 13 residues in the CDR3. Germline lookup yields CDR1 SGHNT and CDR2 YYREEE (reference sequence). Trimming stripped 5 bases from V and 12 bases from J, with 17 bases between. The CDR3 nucleotides read TGTGCCAGCAGTCCAACCTGGGGGGGAGAACTGTTTTTT. Its translation is CASSPTWGGELFF. Using reference TRBV5-4 and TRBJ1-4 for the parts outside the CDR3, the full variable domain is ETGVTQSPTHLIKTRGQQVTLRCSSQSGHNTVSWYQQALGQGPQFIFQYYREEENGRGNFPPRFSGLQFPNYSSELNVNALELDDSALYLCASSPTWGGELFFGSGTQLSVL.

A few counts support this clone. The J gene is TRBJ1-5, the V gene TRBV4-1, with 9 bases that match TRBD1. The V gene end was trimmed by 0 bases and the J gene end by 2 bases; junction bases not matched to a gene: 5. This CDR3 is 17 amino acids long. Germline CDR1 is MGHRA and CDR2 is YSYEKL. The CDR3 protein is CASSQDFRTGGNQPQHF. CDR3 nucleotide sequence: TGCGCCAGCAGCCAAGATTTTAGGACAGGGGGCAATCAGCCCCAGCATTTT.

The V call is TRBV9, the J call TRBJ1-2, with D perhaps matching TRBD1 (5 bases). Trimming pared 1 base from V and 7 bases from J, leaving 11 bases between. The length of the CDR3 is 13 residues. Germline CDR1 reads SGDLS; CDR2 reads YYNGEE. The CDR3 DNA reads as TGTGCCAGCAGCGTACAGGGTTGGGCTGGCTACACCTTC. Its translation: CASSVQGWAGYTF.

This clone was seen only a few times. In DNA, the CDR3 is TGTGCCAGCAGCCCCCGGAGGCTAGCATCTAGCACAGATACGCAGTATTTT. It is translated as CASSPRRLASSTDTQYF. V and J are TRBV14 and TRBJ2-3, with D perhaps matching TRBD2 (5 bases). Germline V gives CDR1 SGHDN, CDR2 FVKESK. The CDR3 contains 17 residues. Trimming pared 4 bases from V and 0 bases from J, leaving 17 bases between.

This clone appeared a few times. CDR3 loop: CASLLGENQPQHF. CDR3 DNA: TGTGCCAGCTTGTTAGGGGAAAATCAGCCCCAGCATTTT. The genes are TRBV27 and TRBJ1-5; D is possibly TRBD1 (5 bases). Deletions cut 8 bases from V and 4 bases from J, with 12 bases between. The length of the CDR3 is 13 residues. The V gene's germline CDR1 is MNHEY and CDR2 SMNVEV (reference sequence).

The chain is built from TRBV4-1 and TRBJ2-7, with 13 bases lining up with TRBD2. The V gene's germline CDR1 is MGHRA and CDR2 YSYEKL. V lost 1 base, J lost 5 bases, and 5 bases stayed unmatched. The CDR3 totals 16 residues. CDR3 coding DNA: TGCGCCAGCAGCCAAGCCGGGACTAGCGGGAACAACGAGCAGTACTTC. It yields the protein CASSQAGTSGNNEQYF.

The chain recombines TRBV7-2 with TRBJ2-1; no firm D call. In germline, CDR1 is SGHTA, CDR2 FQGNSA. V dropped 5 bases and J dropped 0 bases, with 11 bases sitting between them. This CDR3 contains 15 residues. The CDR3 region is CASSPTPSSYNEQFF. The CDR3 bases are TGTGCCAGCAGCCCCACTCCGAGCTCCTACAATGAGCAGTTCTTC.

CDR3 DNA sequence: TGTGCCAGCAGCCTAACAGGGGCCGGGGAGCTGTTTTTT. It specifies CASSLTGAGELFF. The chain uses TRBV7-6 and TRBJ2-2; TRBD1 aligns across 7 bases. Germline values: CDR1 SGHVS, CDR2 FNYEAQ. CDR3 length: 13 amino acids. With V trimmed by 5 bases and J by 6 bases, 3 bases remained unmatched.

This sequence joins TRBV23-1 and TRBJ2-2; 9 nucleotides agree with TRBD2. TRBV23-1 is assigned to the ORF class and has an uncertain function. V lost 6 bases and J lost 5; bases outside the gene matches: 7. The CDR3 covers 15 residues. The CDR3 DNA follows: TGCGCCAGCAGCCAGACTAGCGGCCTTACCGGGGAGCTGTTTTTT. Translated, it gives CASSQTSGLTGELFF.

This clone has a single count. The rearrangement links TRBV30 to TRBJ2-1, with 9 bases that match TRBD1. The V segment lost 2 bases and the J segment 3 bases; nucleotides outside the gene matches: 5. Germline V gene lookup returns CDR1 GTSNPN and CDR2 SVGIG (reference sequence). The CDR3 runs 15 residues. CDR3 sequence (DNA): TGTGCCTGGAGTCGAGGACAGGGGTTCTACAATGAGCAGTTCTTC. This translates into CAWSRGQGFYNEQFF.

The table lists this clone with a few counts. For the CDR3, the DNA is TGTGCCAGCAGCCAGGGGACTAGCGGGAGTAGATACGAGCAGTACTTC. This translates into CASSQGTSGSRYEQYF. The rearrangement joins TRBV13 to TRBJ2-7, with 14 bases lining up with TRBD2. Germline CDR1 is PRHDT and CDR2 is FYEKMQ (reference sequence). V dropped 5 bases and J dropped 4; count of bases not matched to a gene: 7. This CDR3 contains 16 residues.

This clone has a handful of counts. CDR3 loop: CASSSTGLNTEAFF. Here the CDR3 DNA reads TGTGCCAGCAGCTCGACAGGACTGAACACTGAAGCTTTCTTT. V and J are TRBV7-2 and TRBJ1-1; tentatively, D is TRBD1 (6 bases). With 4 bases removed from V and 0 bases from J, the gap between germline ends came to 9 bases. The V gene's germline CDR1 is SGHTA and CDR2 FQGNSA. The CDR3 consists of 14 residues. Combining the CDR3 with reference TRBV7-2 and TRBJ1-1 gives the whole variable domain GAGVSQSPSNKVTEKGKDVELRCDPISGHTALYWYRQSLGQGLEFLIYFQGNSAPDKSGLPSDRFSAERTGGSVSTLTIQRTQQEDSAVYLCASSSTGLNTEAFFGQGTRLTVV.

This chain connects TRBV2 to TRBJ1-5; D is perhaps TRBD1 (5 bases). The CDR3 extends over 13 amino acids. Between the trimmed V and J ends, which lost 7 bases and 6 bases, there was a span of 13 bases. Per the germline V gene, CDR1 is SNHLY and CDR2 is FYNNEI. This CDR3 is CASMGEEGQPQHF. The CDR3 bases are TGTGCCAGCATGGGGGAGGAGGGTCAGCCCCAGCATTTT. Supplemented by reference TRBV2 and TRBJ1-5, the full variable domain reads EPEVTQTPSHQVTQMGQEVILRCVPISNHLYFYWYRQILGQKVEFLVSFYNNEISEKSEIFDDQFSVERPDGSNFTLKIRSTKLEDSAMYFCASMGEEGQPQHFGDGTRLSIL.

The chain carries TRBV27 and TRBJ1-5, with 9 bases that match TRBD1. The J segment lost 7 bases and the V segment lost 5 bases, leaving 12 bases of the junction unmatched. Germline V gene sequence: CDR1 MNHEY, CDR2 SMNVEV (reference sequence). The CDR3 length is 16 residues. CDR3 DNA: TGTGCCAGCAGTAAAGACCCAAAGGGACAGGGCCAGCCCCAGCATTTT. This gives the protein CASSKDPKGQGQPQHF.

The V and J genes are TRBV7-9 and TRBJ2-7; 10 bases line up with TRBD1. Losses at the gene ends were 5 bases for V and 6 bases for J; bases not matched to a gene: 7. There are 14 residues in the CDR3. The germline gives CDR1 SEHNR, CDR2 FQNEAQ (reference sequence). CDR3 protein: CASSITGTGAEQYF. As DNA, the CDR3 is TGTGCCAGCAGCATCACCGGGACAGGGGCCGAGCAGTACTTC. The whole variable domain, filled in from reference TRBV7-9 and TRBJ2-7, reads DTGVSQNPRHKITKRGQNVTFRCDPISEHNRLYWYRQTLGQGPEFLTYFQNEAQLEKSRLLSDRFSAERPKGSFSTLEIQRTEQGDSAMYLCASSITGTGAEQYFGPGTRLTVT.

J is TRBJ2-6 and V is TRBV29-1; 9 nucleotides line up with TRBD1. The CDR3 is 17 amino acids. The V segment lost 8 bases and the J segment 0 bases; nucleotides outside the gene matches: 11. Per germline, CDR1 SQVTM and CDR2 ANQGSEA. CDR3 DNA: TGCAGCTTCCTGGACAGGGGATCGCGCTCTGGGGCCAACGTCCTGACTTTC. Translating gives CSFLDRGSRSGANVLTF.

The rearrangement joins TRBV5-1 to TRBJ2-5; 8 bases are a match to TRBD2. CDR1 and CDR2 from the germline V gene are SGHRS and YFSETQ. This CDR3 spans 16 amino acids. J lost 5 bases, V lost 4 bases, and 13 bases had no gene match. The CDR3 bases are TGCGCCAGCAGCGAGAAGGCTAGCGGGTATGGGGAGACCCAGTACTTC. It codes for CASSEKASGYGETQYF.

The rearrangement links TRBV4-2 to TRBJ2-7, with 10 nucleotides matching TRBD2. V gave up 0 bases and J gave up 3 bases; unmatched junction bases: 5. This CDR3 comprises 16 residues. The germline gives CDR1 LGHNA, CDR2 YNFKEQ. The CDR3 spells CASSQEAGGPNYEQYF. The CDR3 DNA sequence: TGTGCCAGCAGCCAAGAAGCGGGAGGGCCGAACTACGAGCAGTACTTC.

This clone appeared a few times. This rearrangement joins TRBV7-9 to TRBJ1-1; no firm D call. This CDR3 comprises 14 residues. CDR1 and CDR2 from the germline V gene are SEHNR and FQNEAQ (reference sequence). The V end was cut by 3 bases, the J end by 0 bases, with 8 bases between. In DNA form, the CDR3 reads TGTGCCAGCAGCTTGGGCTTACTGAACACTGAAGCTTTCTTT. As protein: CASSLGLLNTEAFF. Based on the CDR3 plus reference TRBV7-9 and TRBJ1-1, the full variable domain is DTGVSQNPRHKITKRGQNVTFRCDPISEHNRLYWYRQTLGQGPEFLTYFQNEAQLEKSRLLSDRFSAERPKGSFSTLEIQRTEQGDSAMYLCASSLGLLNTEAFFGQGTRLTVV.

This clone showed up just a few times. V gene TRBV30 combines with J gene TRBJ1-4, with a possible D match to TRBD1 (5 bases). Trimming took off 4 bases at V and 4 bases at J, with 10 bases between the two ends. CDR1 and CDR2 from the germline V gene are GTSNPN and SVGIG (reference sequence). The CDR3 consists of 13 residues. In nucleotides, the CDR3 is TGTGCCTGGATGGGGAGGGGTAATGAAAAACTGTTTTTT. This encodes CAWMGRGNEKLFF.

This clone was detected only a few times. The rearrangement uses TRBV5-4 and TRBJ2-5; a weak D match, TRBD1 (6 bases). The CDR3 contains 14 residues. Germline values: CDR1 SGHNT, CDR2 YYREEE (reference sequence). The V end was cut by 4 bases, the J end by 4 bases, with 14 bases between. CDR3 nucleotide sequence: TGTGCCAGCAGCCGGACAGCCGGCTCAGAGACCCAGTACTTC. It codes for CASSRTAGSETQYF. Together with reference TRBV5-4 and TRBJ2-5, the CDR3 gives the full variable domain: ETGVTQSPTHLIKTRGQQVTLRCSSQSGHNTVSWYQQALGQGPQFIFQYYREEENGRGNFPPRFSGLQFPNYSSELNVNALELDDSALYLCASSRTAGSETQYFGPGTRLLVL.

The V call is TRBV7-9, the J call TRBJ2-3, with 7 bases identical to TRBD1. Germline CDR1 reads SEHNR; CDR2 reads FQNEAQ (reference sequence). This CDR3 region has 13 residues. Trimming removed 5 bases from V and 6 bases from J; junction bases left unmatched: 5. CDR3: CASSQTGSDTQYF. In DNA form, the CDR3 reads TGTGCCAGCAGCCAGACAGGGAGCGATACGCAGTATTTT.

This chain links TRBV29-1 with TRBJ2-5, with 9 bases identical to TRBD2. From germline, CDR1 is SQVTM and CDR2 ANQGSEA. With 6 bases clipped from V and 2 bases from J, the junction kept 19 bases outside the gene matches. The CDR3 runs to 18 residues. CDR3 sequence: CSVRGTISSGDGQETQYF. The DNA of the CDR3 is TGCAGCGTCCGCGGCACTATCTCTAGCGGGGATGGACAAGAGACCCAGTACTTC.